This record concerns one T cell receptor beta chain sequence. Which antigen it targets is not known. Base qualities are not recorded, but no much larger clone differs from it by a single base. This sample was included in a study of blood T cell repertoires in COVID-19 (dated by TCRdb to 2020 to 2021). Notes on the research overall: Collaborator samples came from the United States, Italy and Spain and covered acute and convalescent phases of COVID-19. The prospective study material was composed of cDNA or gDNA derived from T cells, B-cell-depleted T cells, or PBMCs. The dataset comprised deeply sampled blood TCRbeta repertoires from subjects exposed to, actively infected with, or recovered from COVID-19. The repertoires were released in a freely available public database meant as a resource for research on the immune response to SARS-CoV-2. Samples came from the ongoing ImmuneRACE study (first 160 participants) plus 1,254 subjects from 6 global collaborators. The sample metadata nearly always contained a de-identified subject ID, COVID-19 status, age in years and sex. Where HLA class I and class II types were available, the types were taken from metadata supplied by the sample provider, not from assay-based typing. Overall study outcomes, separate from this receptor: The amount of clinical and demographic metadata varied by source and participant and was provided uncurated.

Enrolling through a virtual design, the prospective study's participants ranged in age from roughly 18 to 95 years and lived across roughly 23 United States geographic areas. To assign participants to cohorts, the prospective study relied on clinical history that participants themselves reported in a screening survey and a study questionnaire. Recovered participants in ImmuneRACE Cohort 3 were defined by two consecutive negative NP/OP PCR tests, clearance by a healthcare professional, or resolution of symptoms. Each participant in the prospective study had whole blood, serum and a nasopharyngeal or oropharyngeal swab collected by mobile phlebotomists. Participants in the prospective study had the option to provide additional blood draws and questionnaires over an approximately 2-month period. Blood samples from the prospective study were shipped frozen or at room temperature prior to DNA extraction.

TCRbeta CDR3 regions were amplified from genomic DNA using the immunoSEQ Assay, a bias-controlled multiplex PCR. The authors' analysis ran thus. Within the assay, amplification of reference gene primers was used to estimate how many nucleated cells each sample contained. To quantify the absolute abundance of each unique TCRbeta CDR3 rearrangement, sequence reads were collapsed and filtered. For each sample, productive Simpson clonality was calculated as the square root of Simpson's diversity index across productive rearrangements. The source is immuneACCESS, and TCRdb retained only in-frame sequences with V and J called. Part of the clones is not carried over; for the studies checked, unresolved V genes explain less than half of this, and the remainder is unexplained. The V and J calls and clone size were taken over from that table, and D and trimming were inferred from the DNA. The sample table holds roughly 180,000 clones, of which 65% to 90% were seen once. About 10% of the sample belongs to the ten largest clones.

The germline V gene (reference sequence) sets CDR1 to SGHKS and CDR2 to YYEKEE. Including cysteine and phenylalanine, the CDR3 has 14 amino acids. Only the CDR3 DNA stays, 42 bases, in frame from base 1. Relative to germline, V is 4 bases shorter and J is 1 base shorter, with 9 bases between their ends. Sample: PBMCs or T cells enriched from blood (not recorded which). The receptor chain draws on TRBV5-5 and TRBJ1-5, with a tentative D gene TRBD1 over 5 matching bases. The source is a man aged 40-49 years who had recovered from COVID-19. In nucleotides, the sequence is TGTGCCAGCAGCACGACAGTAAGCAATCAGCCCCAGCATTTT. It specifies CASSTTVSNQPQHF.